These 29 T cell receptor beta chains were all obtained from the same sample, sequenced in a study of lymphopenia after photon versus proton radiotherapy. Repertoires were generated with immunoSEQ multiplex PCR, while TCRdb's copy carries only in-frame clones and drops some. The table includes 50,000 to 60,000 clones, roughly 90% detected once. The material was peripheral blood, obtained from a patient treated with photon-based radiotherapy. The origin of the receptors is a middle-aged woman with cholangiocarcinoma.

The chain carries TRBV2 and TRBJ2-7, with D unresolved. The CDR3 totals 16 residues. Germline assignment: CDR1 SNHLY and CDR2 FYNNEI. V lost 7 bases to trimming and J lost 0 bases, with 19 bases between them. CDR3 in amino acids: CASKGGVADLSYEQYF. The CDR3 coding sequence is TGTGCCAGCAAGGGTGGAGTGGCGGACCTCTCCTACGAGCAGTACTTC.

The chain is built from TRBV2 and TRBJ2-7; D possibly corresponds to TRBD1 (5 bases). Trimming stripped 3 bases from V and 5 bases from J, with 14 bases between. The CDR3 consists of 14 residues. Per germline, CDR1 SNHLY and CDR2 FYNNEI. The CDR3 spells CASSDRGRDDEQYF. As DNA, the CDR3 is TGTGCCAGCAGTGATAGGGGAAGGGATGACGAGCAGTACTTC.

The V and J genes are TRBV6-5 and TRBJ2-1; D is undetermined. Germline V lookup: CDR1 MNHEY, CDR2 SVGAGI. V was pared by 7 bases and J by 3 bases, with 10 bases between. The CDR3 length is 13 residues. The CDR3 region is CASKPLSYNEQFF. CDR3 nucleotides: TGTGCCAGCAAACCCTTAAGCTACAATGAGCAGTTCTTC.

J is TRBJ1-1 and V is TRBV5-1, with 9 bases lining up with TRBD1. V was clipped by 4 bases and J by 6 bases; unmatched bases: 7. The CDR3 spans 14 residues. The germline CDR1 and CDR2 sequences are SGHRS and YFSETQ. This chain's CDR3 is CASSPGQGLAEAFF. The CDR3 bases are TGCGCCAGCAGCCCTGGACAGGGGTTGGCTGAAGCTTTCTTT.

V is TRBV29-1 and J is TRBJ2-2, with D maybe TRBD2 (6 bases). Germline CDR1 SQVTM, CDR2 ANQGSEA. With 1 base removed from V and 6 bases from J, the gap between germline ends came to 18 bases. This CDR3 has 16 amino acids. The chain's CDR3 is CSVEGGFREPPGELFF. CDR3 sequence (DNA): TGCAGCGTTGAAGGGGGCTTTCGGGAGCCGCCCGGGGAGCTGTTTTTT.

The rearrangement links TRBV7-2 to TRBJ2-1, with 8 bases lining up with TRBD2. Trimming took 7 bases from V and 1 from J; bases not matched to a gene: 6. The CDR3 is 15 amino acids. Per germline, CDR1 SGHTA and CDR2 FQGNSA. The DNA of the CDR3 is TGTGCCAGCACTATGGCGGGAGGTTCCTACAATGAGCAGTTCTTC. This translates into CASTMAGGSYNEQFF.

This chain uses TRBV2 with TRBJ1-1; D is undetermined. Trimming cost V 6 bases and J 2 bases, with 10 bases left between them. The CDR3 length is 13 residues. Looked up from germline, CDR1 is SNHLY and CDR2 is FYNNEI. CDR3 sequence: CASRVDANTEAFF. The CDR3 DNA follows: TGTGCCAGCAGGGTGGACGCTAACACTGAAGCTTTCTTT.

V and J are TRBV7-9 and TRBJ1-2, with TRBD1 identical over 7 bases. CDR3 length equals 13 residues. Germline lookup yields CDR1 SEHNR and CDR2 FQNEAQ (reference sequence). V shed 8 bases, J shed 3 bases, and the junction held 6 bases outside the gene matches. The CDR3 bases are TGTGCCAGCCGGGGAGGGGGCCACTATGGCTACACCTTC. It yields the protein CASRGGGHYGYTF.

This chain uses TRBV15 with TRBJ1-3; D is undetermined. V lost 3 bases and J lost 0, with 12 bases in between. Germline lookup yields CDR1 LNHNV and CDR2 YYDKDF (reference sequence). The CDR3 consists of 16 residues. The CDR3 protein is CATSSGNFGSGNTIYF. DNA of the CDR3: TGTGCCACCAGCAGCGGCAACTTTGGCTCTGGAAACACCATATATTTT.

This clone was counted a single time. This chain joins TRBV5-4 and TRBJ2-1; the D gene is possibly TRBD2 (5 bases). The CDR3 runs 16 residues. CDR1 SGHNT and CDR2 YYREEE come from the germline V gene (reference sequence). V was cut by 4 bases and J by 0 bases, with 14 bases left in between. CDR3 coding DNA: TGTGCCAGCAGCCGTAATAGCGCGAGCTCCTACAATGAGCAGTTCTTC. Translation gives CASSRNSASSYNEQFF.

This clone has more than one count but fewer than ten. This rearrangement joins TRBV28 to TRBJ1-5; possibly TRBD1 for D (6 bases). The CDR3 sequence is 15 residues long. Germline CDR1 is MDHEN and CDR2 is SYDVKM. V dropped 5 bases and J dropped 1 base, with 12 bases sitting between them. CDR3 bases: TGTGCCAGCAGTCCAACAGGGCGCAGCAATCAGCCCCAGCATTTT. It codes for CASSPTGRSNQPQHF.

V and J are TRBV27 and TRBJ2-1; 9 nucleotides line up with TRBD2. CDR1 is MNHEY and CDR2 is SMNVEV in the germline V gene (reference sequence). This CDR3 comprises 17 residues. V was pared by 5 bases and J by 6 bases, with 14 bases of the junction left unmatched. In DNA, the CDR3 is TGTGCCAGCAGTCCCTCCCTTTTGGTAGCGGGGGCCAATGAGCAGTTCTTC. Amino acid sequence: CASSPSLLVAGANEQFF.

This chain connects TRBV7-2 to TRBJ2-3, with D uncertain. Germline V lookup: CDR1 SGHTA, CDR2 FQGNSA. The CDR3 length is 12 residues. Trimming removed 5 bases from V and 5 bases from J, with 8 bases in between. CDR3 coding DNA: TGTGCCAGCAGCACCCCCGGAGATACGCAGTATTTT. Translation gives CASSTPGDTQYF.

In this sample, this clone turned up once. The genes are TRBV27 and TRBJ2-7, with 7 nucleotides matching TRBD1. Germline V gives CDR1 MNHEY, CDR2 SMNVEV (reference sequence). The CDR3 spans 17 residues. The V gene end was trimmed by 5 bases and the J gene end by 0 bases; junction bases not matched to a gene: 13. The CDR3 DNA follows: TGTGCCAGCAGTATATTGAACCCGGGACAGATCTCCTACGAGCAGTACTTC. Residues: CASSILNPGQISYEQYF.

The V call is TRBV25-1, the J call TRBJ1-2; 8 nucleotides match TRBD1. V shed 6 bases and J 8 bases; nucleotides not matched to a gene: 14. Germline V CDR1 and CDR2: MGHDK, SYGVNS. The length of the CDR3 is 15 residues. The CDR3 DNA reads TGTGCCAGCAGGGGTGTAGGACAGGGAATAGGGGGCTACACCTTC. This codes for CASRGVGQGIGGYTF.

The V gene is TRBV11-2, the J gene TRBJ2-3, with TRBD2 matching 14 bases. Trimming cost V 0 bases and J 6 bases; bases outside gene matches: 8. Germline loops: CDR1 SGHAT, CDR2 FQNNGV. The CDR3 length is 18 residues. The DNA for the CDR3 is TGTGCCAGCAGCTTAGAGGCGGCAAGGACTAGCGGGAGGGATACGCAGTATTTT. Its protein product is CASSLEAARTSGRDTQYF.

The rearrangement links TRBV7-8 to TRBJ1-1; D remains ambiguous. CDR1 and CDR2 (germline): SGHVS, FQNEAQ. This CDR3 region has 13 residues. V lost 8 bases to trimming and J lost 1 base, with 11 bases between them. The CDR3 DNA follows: TGTGCCAGCCGCCGATCCAAGAACACTGAAGCTTTCTTT. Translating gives CASRRSKNTEAFF.

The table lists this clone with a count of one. The CDR3 DNA sequence: TGTGCCAGCAGCCCCAGTACGACGGGACCCCGCCCAGAGACCCAGTACTTC. Protein product: CASSPSTTGPRPETQYF. V gene TRBV11-2 combines with J gene TRBJ2-5, with D perhaps being TRBD1 or TRBD2 (5 bases each). Germline lookup yields CDR1 SGHAT and CDR2 FQNNGV. V was shortened by 5 bases and J by 4 bases, with 23 bases between the two germline ends. This CDR3 spans 17 amino acids.

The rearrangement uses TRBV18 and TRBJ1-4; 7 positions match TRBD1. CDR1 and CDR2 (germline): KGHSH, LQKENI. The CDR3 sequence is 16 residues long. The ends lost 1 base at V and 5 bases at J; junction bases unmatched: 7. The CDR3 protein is CASSPQEQGLNEKLFF. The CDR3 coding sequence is TGTGCCAGCTCACCACAGGAACAGGGGCTGAATGAAAAACTGTTTTTT.

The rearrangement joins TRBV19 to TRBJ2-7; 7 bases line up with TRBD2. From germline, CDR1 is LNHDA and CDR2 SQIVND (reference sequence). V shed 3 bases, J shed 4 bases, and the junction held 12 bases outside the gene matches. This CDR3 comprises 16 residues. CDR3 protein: CASSMARAGAGYEQYF. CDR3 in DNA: TGTGCCAGTAGTATGGCGAGGGCGGGAGCGGGTTACGAGCAGTACTTC.

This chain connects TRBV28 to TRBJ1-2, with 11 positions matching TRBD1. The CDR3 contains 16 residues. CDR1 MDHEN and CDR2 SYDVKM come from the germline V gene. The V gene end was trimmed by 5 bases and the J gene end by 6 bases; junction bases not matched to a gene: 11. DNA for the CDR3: TGTGCCAGCAGTCCCCCCTATGGACAGGGGGCTGATGGCTACACCTTC. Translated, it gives CASSPPYGQGADGYTF.

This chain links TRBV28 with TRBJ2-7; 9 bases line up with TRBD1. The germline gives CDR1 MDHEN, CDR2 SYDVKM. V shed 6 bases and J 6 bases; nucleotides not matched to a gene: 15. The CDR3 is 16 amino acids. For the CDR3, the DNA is TGTGCCAGCAGAGGGACAGGGAGCGTCAGGCAAGGCGAGCAGTACTTC. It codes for CASRGTGSVRQGEQYF.

Written as DNA, the CDR3 is TGTGCCAGCAGCTACAGCGAAAACACTGAAGCTTTCTTT. Translating it yields CASSYSENTEAFF. The rearrangement joins TRBV7-2 to TRBJ1-1; D unresolved. This CDR3 comprises 13 residues. Trimming took off 4 bases at V and 2 bases at J, with 8 bases between the two ends. Germline V lookup: CDR1 SGHTA, CDR2 FQGNSA.

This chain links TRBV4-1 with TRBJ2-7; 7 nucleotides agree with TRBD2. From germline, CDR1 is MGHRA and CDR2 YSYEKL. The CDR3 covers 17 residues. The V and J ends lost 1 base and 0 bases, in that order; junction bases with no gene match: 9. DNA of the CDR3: TGCGCCAGCAGCCAAGGGCCTGTGGGGGGGAGCTCCTACGAGCAGTACTTC. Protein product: CASSQGPVGGSSYEQYF.

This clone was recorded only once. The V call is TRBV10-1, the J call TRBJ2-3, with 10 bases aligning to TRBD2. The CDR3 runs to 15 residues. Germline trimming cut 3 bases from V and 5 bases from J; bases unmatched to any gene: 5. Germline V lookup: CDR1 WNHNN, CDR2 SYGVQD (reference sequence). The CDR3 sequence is CASSDASGSKDTQYF. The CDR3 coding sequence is TGCGCCAGCAGTGATGCTAGCGGGAGTAAAGATACGCAGTATTTT.

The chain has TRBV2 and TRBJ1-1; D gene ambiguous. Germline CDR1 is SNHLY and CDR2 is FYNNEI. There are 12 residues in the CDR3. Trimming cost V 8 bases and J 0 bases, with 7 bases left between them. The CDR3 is CASGRMNTEAFF. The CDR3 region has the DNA TGTGCCAGCGGGAGGATGAACACTGAAGCTTTCTTT.

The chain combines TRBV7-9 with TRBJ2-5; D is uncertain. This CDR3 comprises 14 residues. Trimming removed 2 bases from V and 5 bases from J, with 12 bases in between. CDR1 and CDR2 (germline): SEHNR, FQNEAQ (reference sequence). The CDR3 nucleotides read TGTGCCAGCAGCTTAAGAGACCATAAGGAGACCCAGTACTTC. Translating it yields CASSLRDHKETQYF.

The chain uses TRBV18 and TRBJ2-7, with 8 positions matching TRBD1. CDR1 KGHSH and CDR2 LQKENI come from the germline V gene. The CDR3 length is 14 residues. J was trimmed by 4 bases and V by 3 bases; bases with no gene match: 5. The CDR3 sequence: CASSPRQGAYEQYF. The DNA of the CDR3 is TGTGCCAGCTCACCGAGGCAGGGGGCGTACGAGCAGTACTTC.

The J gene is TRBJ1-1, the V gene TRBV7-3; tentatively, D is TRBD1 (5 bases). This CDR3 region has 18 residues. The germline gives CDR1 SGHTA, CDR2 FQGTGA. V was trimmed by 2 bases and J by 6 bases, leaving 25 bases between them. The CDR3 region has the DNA TGTGCCAGCAGCTTAGATGGGAGGCAGGGCCGACGGGGAGCTGAAGCTTTCTTT. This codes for CASSLDGRQGRRGAEAFF. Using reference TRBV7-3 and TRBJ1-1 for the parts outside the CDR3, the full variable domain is GAGVSQTPSNKVTEKGKYVELRCDPISGHTALYWYRQSLGQGPEFLIYFQGTGAADDSGLPNDRFFAVRPEGSVSTLKIQRTERGDSAVYLCASSLDGRQGRRGAEAFFGQGTRLTVV.